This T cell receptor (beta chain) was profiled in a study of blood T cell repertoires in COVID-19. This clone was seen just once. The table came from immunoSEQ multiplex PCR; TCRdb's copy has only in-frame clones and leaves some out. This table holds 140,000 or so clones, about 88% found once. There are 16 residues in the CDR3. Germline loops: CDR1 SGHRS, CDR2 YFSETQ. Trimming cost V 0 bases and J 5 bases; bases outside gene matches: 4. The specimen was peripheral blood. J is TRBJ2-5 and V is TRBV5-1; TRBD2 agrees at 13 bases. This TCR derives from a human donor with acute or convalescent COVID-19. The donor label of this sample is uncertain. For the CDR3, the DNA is TGCGCCAGCAGCTTGGGGGGGACTAGCGGGACCGAGACCCAGTACTTC. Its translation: CASSLGGTSGTETQYF.